This entry features one T cell receptor beta chain sequence. Its antigen is as yet unknown. These data belong to a study of T cells in Graves' hyperthyroidism and ophthalmopathy. Study-wide findings and caveats: Blood also held most thyroid clonotypes expanded beyond 0.001. A 13 V-J signature model discriminated ophthalmopathy versus stable hyperthyroidism.

Uncontrolled infection, other autoimmune disease, pregnancy or lactation disqualified patients from enrolment. The ends lost 5 bases at V and 5 bases at J; junction bases unmatched: 8. The CDR3 loop spans 15 amino acids. CDR1 is SEHNR and CDR2 is FQNEAQ in the germline V gene (reference sequence). The investigators amplified TCR beta CDR3 regions from RNA transcripts. First-round RT-PCR with HTBI primers amplified the TCR CDR3 region. TCRdb called the multiplex PCR reads again in MiXCR, with one record for every CDR3 protein. The data hold 500,000 to 800,000 distinct CDR3 sequences, with roughly 45% observed a single time.

Sequencing was carried out using peripheral blood or thyroid tissue (not recorded which). The J gene is TRBJ1-4, the V gene TRBV7-9, with TRBD1 matching over 7 bases. The receptor was derived from an adult man with Graves' disease, either hyperthyroidism or ophthalmopathy (not recorded which). CDR3 coding DNA: TGTGCCAGCAGCGAAACCGGGACAGCAAATGAAAAACTGTTTTTT. Its protein is CASSETGTANEKLFF.